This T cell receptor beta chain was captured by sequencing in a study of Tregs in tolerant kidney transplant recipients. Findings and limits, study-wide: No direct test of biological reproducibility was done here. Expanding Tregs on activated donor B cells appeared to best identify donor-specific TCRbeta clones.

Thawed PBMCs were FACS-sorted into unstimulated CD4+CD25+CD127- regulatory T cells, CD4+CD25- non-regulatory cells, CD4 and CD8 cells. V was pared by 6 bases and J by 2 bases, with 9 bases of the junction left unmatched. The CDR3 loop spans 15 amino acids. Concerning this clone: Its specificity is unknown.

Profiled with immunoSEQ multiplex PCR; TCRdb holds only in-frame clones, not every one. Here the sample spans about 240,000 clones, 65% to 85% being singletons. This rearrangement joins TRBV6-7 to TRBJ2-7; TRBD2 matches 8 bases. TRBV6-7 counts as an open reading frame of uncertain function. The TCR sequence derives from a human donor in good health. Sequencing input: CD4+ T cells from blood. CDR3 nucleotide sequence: TGTGCCAGCAGGTCGGGGGGGATCGCTACCTACGAGCAGTACTTC. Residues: CASRSGGIATYEQYF.